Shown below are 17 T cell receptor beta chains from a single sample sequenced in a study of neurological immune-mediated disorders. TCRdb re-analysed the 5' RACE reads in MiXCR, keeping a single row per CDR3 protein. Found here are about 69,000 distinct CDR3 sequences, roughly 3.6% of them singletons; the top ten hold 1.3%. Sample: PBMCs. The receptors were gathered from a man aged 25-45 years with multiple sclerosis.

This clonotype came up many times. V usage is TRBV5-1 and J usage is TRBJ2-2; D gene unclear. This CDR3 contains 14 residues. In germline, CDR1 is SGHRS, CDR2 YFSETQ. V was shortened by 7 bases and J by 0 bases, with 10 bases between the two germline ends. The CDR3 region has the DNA TGCGCCAGCGTCGGGTTTCCGAACACCGGGGAGCTGTTTTTT. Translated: CASVGFPNTGELFF.

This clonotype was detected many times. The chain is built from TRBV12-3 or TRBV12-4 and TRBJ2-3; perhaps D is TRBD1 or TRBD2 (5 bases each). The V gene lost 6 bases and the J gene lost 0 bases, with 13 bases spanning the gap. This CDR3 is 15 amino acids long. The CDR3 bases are TGTGCCAGCAGCCGGGGCGGCACTAGCACAGATACGCAGTATTTT. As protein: CASSRGGTSTDTQYF.

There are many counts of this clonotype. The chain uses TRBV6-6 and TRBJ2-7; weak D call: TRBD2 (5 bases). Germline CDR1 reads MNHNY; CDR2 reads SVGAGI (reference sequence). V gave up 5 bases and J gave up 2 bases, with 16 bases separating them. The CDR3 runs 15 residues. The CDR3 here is CASSTIGSSPYEQYF. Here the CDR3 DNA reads TGTGCCAGCAGTACAATAGGGAGTTCCCCCTACGAGCAGTACTTC.

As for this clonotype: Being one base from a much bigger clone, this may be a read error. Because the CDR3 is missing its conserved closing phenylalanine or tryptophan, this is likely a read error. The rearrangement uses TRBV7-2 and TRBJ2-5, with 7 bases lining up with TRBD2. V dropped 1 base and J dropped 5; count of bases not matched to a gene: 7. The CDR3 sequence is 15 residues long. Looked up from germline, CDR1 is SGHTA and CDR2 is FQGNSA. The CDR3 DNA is TGTGCCAGCAGCTTAGTGGGAGGGTTAGCGGAGACCCAGTACTAC. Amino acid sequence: CASSLVGGLAETQYY.

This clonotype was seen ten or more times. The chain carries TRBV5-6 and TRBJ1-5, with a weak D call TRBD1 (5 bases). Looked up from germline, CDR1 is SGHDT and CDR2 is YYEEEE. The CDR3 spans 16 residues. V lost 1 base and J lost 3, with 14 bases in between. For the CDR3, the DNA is TGTGCCAGCAGCTTGAGGCAGGGTGGTTTCAATCAGCCCCAGCATTTT. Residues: CASSLRQGGFNQPQHF. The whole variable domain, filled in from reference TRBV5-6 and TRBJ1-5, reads DAGVTQSPTHLIKTRGQQVTLRCSPKSGHDTVSWYQQALGQGPQFIFQYYEEEERQRGNFPDRFSGHQFPNYSSELNVNALLLGDSALYLCASSLRQGGFNQPQHFGDGTRLSIL.

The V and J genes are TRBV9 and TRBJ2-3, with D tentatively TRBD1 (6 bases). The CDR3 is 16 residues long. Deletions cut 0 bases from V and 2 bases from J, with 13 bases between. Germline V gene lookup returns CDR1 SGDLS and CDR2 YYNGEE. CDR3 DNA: TGTGCCAGCAGCGTAGAAGGACAGAGATTCACAGATACGCAGTATTTT. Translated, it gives CASSVEGQRFTDTQYF.

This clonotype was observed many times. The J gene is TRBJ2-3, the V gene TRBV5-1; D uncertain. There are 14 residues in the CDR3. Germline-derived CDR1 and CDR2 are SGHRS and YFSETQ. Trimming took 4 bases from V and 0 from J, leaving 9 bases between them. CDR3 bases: TGCGCCAGCAGCCCCCCGGGTAGCACAGATACGCAGTATTTT. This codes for CASSPPGSTDTQYF. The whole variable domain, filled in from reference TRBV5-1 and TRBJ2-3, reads KAGVTQTPRYLIKTRGQQVTLSCSPISGHRSVSWYQQTPGQGLQFLFEYFSETQRNKGNFPGRFSGRQFSNSRSEMNVSTLELGDSALYLCASSPPGSTDTQYFGPGTRLTVL.

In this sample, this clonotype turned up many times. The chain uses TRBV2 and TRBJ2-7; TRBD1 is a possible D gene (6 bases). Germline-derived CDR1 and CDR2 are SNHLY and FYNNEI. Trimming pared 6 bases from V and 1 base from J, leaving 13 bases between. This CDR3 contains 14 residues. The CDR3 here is CASRTWDKSYEQYF. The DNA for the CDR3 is TGTGCCAGCAGGACCTGGGACAAATCCTACGAGCAGTACTTC.

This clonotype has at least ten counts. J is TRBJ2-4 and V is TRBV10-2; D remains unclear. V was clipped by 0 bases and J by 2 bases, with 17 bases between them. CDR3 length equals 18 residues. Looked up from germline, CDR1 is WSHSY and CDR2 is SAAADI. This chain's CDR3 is CASSESTNRVLPKNIQYF. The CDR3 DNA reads TGCGCCAGCAGTGAGTCGACCAACCGAGTTCTTCCCAAAAACATTCAGTACTTC.

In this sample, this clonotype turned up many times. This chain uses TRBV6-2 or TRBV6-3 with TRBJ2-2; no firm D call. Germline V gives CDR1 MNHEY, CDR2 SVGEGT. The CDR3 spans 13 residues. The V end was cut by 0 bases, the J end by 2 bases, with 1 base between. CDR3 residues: CASSYSNTGELFF. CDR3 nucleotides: TGTGCCAGCAGTTACTCTAACACCGGGGAGCTGTTTTTT.

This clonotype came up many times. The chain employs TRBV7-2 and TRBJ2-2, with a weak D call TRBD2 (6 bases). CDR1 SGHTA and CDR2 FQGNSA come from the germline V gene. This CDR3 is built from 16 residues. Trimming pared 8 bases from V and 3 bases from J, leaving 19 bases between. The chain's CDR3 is CASGPGGEVYTGELFF. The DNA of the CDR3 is TGTGCCAGCGGGCCGGGCGGGGAGGTATACACCGGGGAGCTGTTTTTT.

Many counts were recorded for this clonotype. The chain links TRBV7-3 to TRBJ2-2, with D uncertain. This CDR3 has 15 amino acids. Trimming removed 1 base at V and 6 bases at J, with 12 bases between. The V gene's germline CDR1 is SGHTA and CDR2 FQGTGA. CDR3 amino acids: CASSLKSEGAGELFF. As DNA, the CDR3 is TGTGCCAGCAGCTTAAAGAGCGAAGGAGCCGGGGAGCTGTTTTTT.

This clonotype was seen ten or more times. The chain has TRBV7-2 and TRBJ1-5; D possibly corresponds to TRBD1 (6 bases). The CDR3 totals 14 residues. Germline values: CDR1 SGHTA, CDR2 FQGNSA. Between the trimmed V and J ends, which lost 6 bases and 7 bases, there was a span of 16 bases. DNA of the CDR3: TGTGCCAGCAGACCTGGAGGGGGTACCCAGCCCCAGCATTTT. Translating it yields CASRPGGGTQPQHF.

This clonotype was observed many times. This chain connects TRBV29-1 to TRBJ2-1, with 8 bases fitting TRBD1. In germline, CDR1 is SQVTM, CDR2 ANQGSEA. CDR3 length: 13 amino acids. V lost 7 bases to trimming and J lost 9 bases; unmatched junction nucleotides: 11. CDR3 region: CSATDRGGGEQFF. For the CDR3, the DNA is TGCAGCGCAACCGACAGGGGAGGCGGTGAGCAGTTCTTC.

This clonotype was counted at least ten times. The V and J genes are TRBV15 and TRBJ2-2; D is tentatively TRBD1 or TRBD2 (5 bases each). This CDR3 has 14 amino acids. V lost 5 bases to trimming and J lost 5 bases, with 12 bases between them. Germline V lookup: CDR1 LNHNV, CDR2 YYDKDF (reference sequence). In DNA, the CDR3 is TGTGCCACCAGCGGCCGGGACCGAACCGGGGAGCTGTTTTTT. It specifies CATSGRDRTGELFF.

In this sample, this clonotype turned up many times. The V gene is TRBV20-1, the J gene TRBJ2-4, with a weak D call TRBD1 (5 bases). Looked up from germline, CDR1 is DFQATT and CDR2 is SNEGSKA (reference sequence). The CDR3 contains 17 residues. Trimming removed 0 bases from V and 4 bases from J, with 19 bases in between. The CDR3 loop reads CSAREAGQSRGKNIQYF. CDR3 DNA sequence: TGCAGTGCTAGAGAGGCCGGGCAGTCAAGGGGAAAAAACATTCAGTACTTC.

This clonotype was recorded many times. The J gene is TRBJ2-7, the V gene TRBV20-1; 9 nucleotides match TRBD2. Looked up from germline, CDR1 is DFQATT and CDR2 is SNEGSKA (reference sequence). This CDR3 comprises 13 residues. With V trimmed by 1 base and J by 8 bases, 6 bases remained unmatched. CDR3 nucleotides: TGCAGTGCTAGAGTAGGCGGGGGGGCCAAGCAGTACTTC. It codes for CSARVGGGAKQYF.